This T cell receptor (beta chain) was captured by sequencing in a study of blood T cells in healthy people across ages. A J-beta primer mix and a sample-barcoded 5' primer were used in a second PCR of about 7 to 12 cycles. TCRdb used MiXCR to reprocess the 5' RACE reads, holding one entry per CDR3 protein. The table records some 1.5 million distinct CDR3 sequences, about 28% of them present only once. Trimming took 6 bases from V and 9 from J; bases not matched to a gene: 10. Germline V lookup: CDR1 SGHDT, CDR2 YYEEEE. The CDR3 is 14 amino acids. This sequence was found in a woman under 40 in good health. Sequencing used blood. The rearrangement joins TRBV5-6 to TRBJ2-4; 9 bases match TRBD1. In nucleotides, the CDR3 is TGTGCCAGCAACTCCACAGGGGGCGCGGGCATTCAGTACTTC. Amino acids: CASNSTGGAGIQYF.